The clone carrying this TCR beta chain occurred many times. Its antigen is unknown. TCR beta CDR3 region amplification was performed from RNA transcripts. The primer set for the first-round RT-PCR of the TCR CDR3 was HTBI. MiXCR, applied by TCRdb to the multiplex PCR reads, yields one record per CDR3 protein. The repertoire holds almost 600,000 distinct CDR3 sequences, with around 13% as singletons. Orbital computed tomography and thyroid ultrasound, together with serum TRAb and thyroxine and clinical symptoms, were used for diagnoses. Roughly 10 ml of fresh peripheral blood supplied the PBMCs. The sample comes from a study of T cells in Graves' hyperthyroidism and ophthalmopathy. CDR3 length: 15 residues. Between the trimmed V and J ends, which lost 6 bases and 0 bases, there was a span of 14 bases. CDR1 and CDR2 from the germline V gene are KGHSH and LQKENI. Points from the study as a whole: Ophthalmopathy could be told apart from stable hyperthyroidism with a 13 V-J model.

The TCR comes from a woman in her 30s with Graves' hyperthyroidism that later progressed to Graves' ophthalmopathy. Sequencing used blood. V gene TRBV18 combines with J gene TRBJ1-2; D remains ambiguous. CDR3 sequence: CASSVDGKANYGYTF. Written as DNA, the CDR3 is TGTGCCAGCTCGGTCGACGGTAAAGCTAACTATGGCTACACCTTC.